This T cell receptor beta chain was recovered during a study of human T cells and chemical hapten exposure. Study information: Patients were given diphenylcyclopropenone on the scalp weekly across the roughly 24-week study.

Study outcomes and limitations: Given that the donors had alopecia, their immune response may differ from that seen in healthy people.

Notes on this clonotype: What it recognizes is unknown.

TCRdb re-called the RACE reads through MiXCR, storing one row per CDR3 protein. In the table there are 80,000 or so distinct CDR3 sequences, around a tenth of which are singletons. The CDR3 has 14 amino acids. V was shortened by 4 bases and J by 3 bases, with 10 bases between the two germline ends. CDR1 is WSHSY and CDR2 is SAAADI in the germline V gene. Described time point: patch test 1, 2 weeks after DPC sensitization. The treatment: therapeutic diphenylcyclopropenone sensitization with weekly scalp DPC. Blood, whole and unfractionated, served as the source for total RNA extraction. The sequenced sample was whole blood, obtained in connection with sensitization to the hapten diphenylcyclopropenone (DPC). The chain is built from TRBV10-2 and TRBJ1-5, with D maybe TRBD1 (5 bases). The sequence was collected from a woman in her forties or fifties with alopecia areata. Some clones in this sample may be carry-over from other donors' samples. CDR3 DNA sequence: TGCGCCAGCAGTGCGGCAGGGAACAATCAGCCCCAGCATTTT. This codes for CASSAAGNNQPQHF.